This T cell receptor (beta chain) was retrieved from a study of cytomegalovirus exposure and HLA in healthy donors. Overall study: The study's early data release held approximately 91 million unique TCRs from HLA-typed donors.

The CDR3 has 16 amino acids. V lost 3 bases and J lost 6; bases outside the gene matches: 8. Germline CDR1 and CDR2: SGHTA and FQGNSA. As for this clone: The antigen is unknown.

Study observations and caveats: Researchers counted 164 TCR beta chains as cytomegalovirus-associated.

Primers included in the PCR were 60 Vbeta and 13 Jbeta primers. Method: immunoSEQ multiplex PCR; TCRdb's copy keeps in-frame clones and lacks some. The sample gives about 96,000 clones, roughly 79% of which show up once; 2.5% to 3% is in the top ten. The J gene is TRBJ2-1, the V gene TRBV7-2; 10 bases agree with TRBD2. The receptor was derived from a female donor in good health and CMV-seropositive. The sample consisted of PBMCs. In DNA form, the CDR3 reads TGTGCCAGCAGCTTGACTAGCGGGCTAGGGACCAATGAGCAGTTCTTC. This sequence encodes CASSLTSGLGTNEQFF.